This T cell receptor beta chain emerged from a study of blood T cell repertoires in COVID-19. On the study more broadly: In each case, the material was cDNA or gDNA derived from T cells, B-cell-depleted T cells, or PBMCs.

Two negative PCRs, clearance, or symptom resolution were required of recovered Cohort 3 donors. Sequencing was performed with immunoSEQ multiplex PCR; in TCRdb, only in-frame clones are kept and a portion is missing. This table holds 310,000 or so clones, roughly 86% found once. J lost 9 bases, V lost 5 bases, and 19 bases had no gene match. Germline-derived CDR1 and CDR2 are SGHVS and FQNEAQ. The CDR3 covers 18 residues. V usage is TRBV7-8 and J usage is TRBJ1-5; 10 bases are shared with TRBD1. The sequencing input was PBMCs or T cells enriched from blood (not recorded which). The TCR originated in a woman aged 18-29 years who had recovered from COVID-19. The DNA for the CDR3 is TGTGCCAGCAGCGTATCCCGGTATCCCCTGACAGGGGGCACGCCCCAGCATTTT. Protein product: CASSVSRYPLTGGTPQHF.